The rows below give T cell receptor beta chains drawn from one sample of a study of CD8+CD57+ T cells in acquired aplastic anemia. TCRdb called the reads again in MiXCR, with one record for every CDR3 protein. The data hold around 150,000 distinct CDR3 sequences, with around half observed a single time. Sequencing used sorted CD4+, CD8+, or CD8+CD57+ T cells (not recorded which) from PBMCs. These receptors all come from a human donor with aplastic anemia. Each CDR3 is given with its conserved first and last residue. Rows may omit the clone size; those that give it use once, few, many or a size class.

clone size: -; V gene: TRBV11-1; CDR3 protein: CASSHGGLAERAQYF
clone size: many; V gene: TRBV4-1; CDR3 protein: CASSHFNSYNEQFF
clone size: many; V gene: TRBV24-1; CDR3 protein: CATRGVGINTEAFF
clone size: -; V gene: TRBV24-1; CDR3 protein: CATSESRSVYNEQFF
clone size: -; V gene: TRBV15; CDR3 protein: CATSGGYTGELFF
clone size: -; V gene: TRBV6-1; CDR3 protein: CASSQDRAVGNTIYF
clone size: -; V gene: TRBV12-3/TRBV12-4; CDR3 protein: CASTRRGRGGDTQYF
clone size: many; V gene: TRBV4-1; CDR3 protein: CASSQDVGGNRGLNLDTQYF
clone size: many; V gene: TRBV3-1; CDR3 protein: CASSQVGEQYF
clone size: many; V gene: TRBV24-1; CDR3 protein: CATSDLNYGYTF
clone size: -; V gene: TRBV6-1; CDR3 protein: CASNAGGTTDTQYF
clone size: -; V gene: TRBV20-1; CDR3 protein: CSARPASGASTDTQYF
clone size: -; V gene: TRBV2; CDR3 protein: CASRAYGLAGDEQFF
clone size: -; V gene: TRBV10-3; CDR3 protein: CAISGRGTDTQYF
clone size: -; V gene: TRBV10-3; CDR3 protein: CAISESGVVNEQFF
clone size: many; V gene: TRBV9; CDR3 protein: CASSSFLGFQETQYF
clone size: many; V gene: TRBV6-5; CDR3 protein: CASSYSSGREETQYF
clone size: -; V gene: TRBV20-1; CDR3 protein: CSASSDSNSPLHF
clone size: -; V gene: TRBV9; CDR3 protein: CASSPFSTDTQYF
clone size: many; V gene: TRBV29-1; CDR3 protein: CSVGVVDTQYF
clone size: -; V gene: TRBV2; CDR3 protein: CASIGTGVNTEAFF
clone size: -; V gene: TRBV20-1; CDR3 protein: CSAARDSNEQFF
clone size: many; V gene: TRBV20-1; CDR3 protein: CSARDRGRTGELFF
clone size: -; V gene: TRBV6-5; CDR3 protein: CASSYRAGNYGYTF
clone size: many; V gene: TRBV2; CDR3 protein: CASSDPTRGSETQYF
clone size: many; V gene: TRBV11-1; CDR3 protein: CASSLSRTGNYEQYF
clone size: few; V gene: TRBV6-5; CDR3 protein: CASSYSSPRGGETQYF
clone size: many; V gene: TRBV19; CDR3 protein: CASSMARGNTEAFF
clone size: many; V gene: TRBV24-1; CDR3 protein: CATSDYGLAGQETQYF
clone size: -; V gene: TRBV19; CDR3 protein: CASSIKDRVPGSYNEQFF
clone size: many; V gene: TRBV2; CDR3 protein: CASSASGRANEQFF
clone size: -; V gene: TRBV18; CDR3 protein: CASPEVQGANVDTEAFF
clone size: many; V gene: TRBV6-2/TRBV6-3; CDR3 protein: CASSYPRGAVAQPQHF
clone size: many; V gene: TRBV6-1; CDR3 protein: CASRRPGQYNEQFF